This T cell receptor (beta chain) was recorded in a study of T cells in Graves' hyperthyroidism and ophthalmopathy. The V end was cut by 3 bases, the J end by 0 bases, with 8 bases between. The CDR3 is 13 residues long. Per the germline V gene, CDR1 is DFQATT and CDR2 is SNEGSKA (reference sequence). TCR beta CDR3 regions were amplified from RNA transcripts. The HTBI primer set drove a first-round RT-PCR of the TCR CDR3. TCRdb redid the calling of the multiplex PCR reads with MiXCR, one entry per CDR3 protein. The table includes approximately 300,000 distinct CDR3 sequences, over 15% detected once. Study-level results: From stable hyperthyroidism, ophthalmopathy was set apart by a 13 V-J model.

This clonotype was observed many times. Its target is not known. Sequenced sample: blood. The clonotype originates from a man aged 30 to 39 with Graves' hyperthyroidism. This sequence joins TRBV20-1 and TRBJ1-1, with no clear D. CDR3 coding DNA: TGCAGTGCTAGGAGGACGGTGAACACTGAAGCTTTCTTT. It translates to CSARRTVNTEAFF.